This TCR beta chain was sequenced during a study of blood T cell repertoires in COVID-19. The table came from immunoSEQ multiplex PCR; TCRdb's copy has only in-frame clones and leaves some out. The data show over 60,000 clones, 75% to 90% seen once. The receptor comes from a human donor in a cohort sampled during active COVID-19. The sample taken for sequencing was peripheral blood.

The CDR3 sequence is CASKAGRSETQYF. DNA of the CDR3: TGTGCCAGCAAGGCGGGGAGGTCCGAGACCCAGTACTTC. The V call is TRBV21-1, the J call TRBJ2-5; the table's D call of TRBD2 was not tested on the DNA. TRBV21-1 constitutes a pseudogene. The CDR3 length is 13 residues.